The 19 T cell receptor beta chains below all came from one sample that was sequenced in a study of blood T cell repertoires in COVID-19. Clones were read by immunoSEQ multiplex PCR, and TCRdb kept only the in-frame ones, dropping some. The sample carries roughly 290,000 clones, around 90% recorded once. Material for sequencing was peripheral blood. The receptors derive from a woman aged 25 to 39 with COVID-19, enrolled during active disease.

The chain combines TRBV5-4 with TRBJ2-5; 12 nucleotides agree with TRBD1. Losses at the gene ends were 0 bases for V and 2 bases for J; bases not matched to a gene: 5. The length of the CDR3 is 17 residues. Germline assignment: CDR1 SGHNT and CDR2 YYREEE (reference sequence). CDR3 region: CASSLGGTGGTQETQYF. The CDR3 DNA follows: TGTGCCAGCAGCTTGGGGGGGACAGGGGGCACTCAAGAGACCCAGTACTTC.

The rearrangement uses TRBV23-1 and TRBJ2-6, with D hard to call. TRBV23-1 is annotated as an ORF whose role is uncertain. CDR3 length: 18 residues. V was shortened by 0 bases and J by 0 bases, with 12 bases between the two germline ends. The DNA of the CDR3 is TGCGCCAGCAGTCAATCGCGGCCTATCAGCTCTGGGGCCAACGTCCTGACTTTC. Translation: CASSQSRPISSGANVLTF.

The chain has TRBV6-1 and TRBJ1-2, with D perhaps TRBD1 (6 bases). The CDR3 has 16 residues. V was cut by 0 bases and J by 4 bases, with 15 bases left in between. Germline assignment: CDR1 MNHNS and CDR2 SASEGT. The CDR3 DNA reads TGTGCCAGCAGTGAAGCCGGGGACATCACGGGCTATGGCTACACCTTC. Amino acids: CASSEAGDITGYGYTF.

This chain connects TRBV5-5 to TRBJ2-7, with 7 bases identical to TRBD1. Germline trimming cut 2 bases from V and 0 bases from J; bases unmatched to any gene: 11. There are 17 residues in the CDR3. CDR1 is SGHKS, CDR2 YYEKEE, per germline (reference sequence). The CDR3 DNA reads TGTGCCAGCAGCTTTACTTGGACAGGCCTAAGCTCCTACGAGCAGTACTTC. Its protein product is CASSFTWTGLSSYEQYF.

V and J are TRBV21-1 and TRBJ2-3; TRBD2 is taken as the D call from the table, unchecked against the DNA. TRBV21-1 is labeled a pseudogene. This CDR3 has 15 residues. CDR3 DNA: TGTGCCAGCATCCTTCTCCGCGCGTTCACAGATACGCAGTATTTT. Its protein is CASILLRAFTDTQYF.

The chain employs TRBV10-3 and TRBJ2-7, with unresolved D. The V end lost 2 bases, the J end lost 2 bases, and 7 bases lay between the germline ends. CDR1 is ENHRY, CDR2 SYGVKD, per germline. The CDR3 runs to 13 residues. The CDR3 is CAISEAEAYEQYF. The CDR3 DNA is TGTGCCATCAGTGAGGCGGAAGCCTACGAGCAGTACTTC.

In DNA form, the CDR3 reads TGTGCCACCAGTGATCCCGGGGCTAGCGGGAGGTACAATGAGCAGTTCTTC. Translated: CATSDPGASGRYNEQFF. The chain has TRBV24-1 and TRBJ2-1; TRBD2 matches at 11 bases. Germline values: CDR1 KGHDR, CDR2 SFDVKD. The CDR3 is 17 residues long. Trimming took 3 bases from V and 4 from J; bases not matched to a gene: 7.

The chain links TRBV30 to TRBJ1-1, with TRBD1 as a possible D gene (6 bases). Trimming removed 3 bases from V and 2 bases from J, with 16 bases in between. The germline CDR1 and CDR2 sequences are GTSNPN and SVGIG (reference sequence). This CDR3 comprises 15 residues. The CDR3 spells CAWSRTVLENTEAFF. Written as DNA, the CDR3 is TGTGCCTGGAGCCGGACAGTTCTAGAAAACACTGAAGCTTTCTTT.

The chain is built from TRBV29-1 and TRBJ1-2, with 8 bases aligning to TRBD1. Germline V gene sequence: CDR1 SQVTM, CDR2 ANQGSEA. V lost 5 bases to trimming and J lost 1 base; unmatched junction nucleotides: 3. The CDR3 runs to 13 residues. The CDR3 is CSVRTGNNYGYTF. CDR3 DNA sequence: TGCAGCGTTCGGACAGGGAATAACTATGGCTACACCTTC. Supplemented by reference TRBV29-1 and TRBJ1-2, the full variable domain reads SAVISQKPSRDICQRGTSLTIQCQVDSQVTMMFWYRQQPGQSLTLIATANQGSEATYESGFVIDKFPISRPNLTFSTLTVSNMSPEDSSIYLCSVRTGNNYGYTFGSGTRLTVV.

This sequence joins TRBV19 and TRBJ1-1, with TRBD1 matching over 8 bases. The length of the CDR3 is 13 residues. Germline CDR1 is LNHDA and CDR2 is SQIVND (reference sequence). The junction had 10 bases not matched to a gene; V was cut back by 6 bases and J by 10 bases. For the CDR3, the DNA is TGTGCCAGTAGGGACCCAGGGGGCGCAGGAGCTTTCTTT. Protein product: CASRDPGGAGAFF.

This clone was found a few times. CDR3 DNA: TGTGCCAGCAGTTTAGGTCGGGAGGGGTGGGAGACCCAGTACTTC. The encoded protein is CASSLGREGWETQYF. The V call is TRBV28, the J call TRBJ2-5; 8 nucleotides line up with TRBD2. CDR3 length: 15 residues. CDR1 is MDHEN, CDR2 SYDVKM, per germline. The J segment lost 5 bases and the V segment lost 2 bases, leaving 7 bases of the junction unmatched.

The rearrangement links TRBV18 to TRBJ2-7; tentatively, D is TRBD2 (5 bases). The length of the CDR3 is 15 residues. V lost 2 bases and J 2 bases, leaving 13 bases between the germline ends. Germline V gives CDR1 KGHSH, CDR2 LQKENI. The CDR3 sequence: CASSPLGGWTYEQYF. The CDR3 nucleotides are TGTGCCAGCTCACCATTGGGCGGGTGGACCTACGAGCAGTACTTC.

The chain employs TRBV7-2 and TRBJ1-4, with D possibly matching TRBD1 (6 bases). Germline V CDR1 and CDR2: SGHTA, FQGNSA. The CDR3 sequence is 16 residues long. V lost 3 bases and J lost 1, with 12 bases in between. The CDR3 region has the DNA TGTGCCAGCAGCTTGGGACAAGTCCGAACTAATGAAAAACTGTTTTTT. Protein: CASSLGQVRTNEKLFF.

The V gene is TRBV12-3 or TRBV12-4, the J gene TRBJ1-4, with 7 bases aligning to TRBD1. The CDR3 consists of 13 residues. The junction had 5 bases not matched to a gene; V was cut back by 6 bases and J by 7 bases. CDR3 sequence (DNA): TGTGCCAGCAGGGAGACAGGGAGTGAAAAACTGTTTTTT. Protein product: CASRETGSEKLFF.

The chain couples TRBV9 to TRBJ1-2, with 7 bases aligning to TRBD1. This CDR3 comprises 13 residues. Trimming cost V 5 bases and J 1 base; bases outside gene matches: 2. Germline V CDR1 and CDR2: SGDLS, YYNGEE. The CDR3 sequence: CASSRQGNYGYTF. CDR3 nucleotide sequence: TGTGCCAGCAGTCGACAGGGTAACTATGGCTACACCTTC. Complete variable domain (other parts from reference TRBV9 and TRBJ1-2): DSGVTQTPKHLITATGQRVTLRCSPRSGDLSVYWYQQSLDQGLQFLIQYYNGEERAKGNILERFSAQQFPDLHSELNLSSLELGDSALYFCASSRQGNYGYTFGSGTRLTVV.

In DNA form, the CDR3 reads TGTGCCAGCAGCTTAGTAGCGGGACGGTACGAGCAGTACTTC. Its protein product is CASSLVAGRYEQYF. V and J are TRBV7-2 and TRBJ2-7; TRBD2 aligns across 8 bases. Losses at the gene ends were 1 base for V and 4 bases for J; bases not matched to a gene: 3. The CDR3 has 14 amino acids. The germline gives CDR1 SGHTA, CDR2 FQGNSA. The entire variable domain, with the rest obtained from reference TRBV7-2 and TRBJ2-7, is as follows: GAGVSQSPSNKVTEKGKDVELRCDPISGHTALYWYRQSLGQGLEFLIYFQGNSAPDKSGLPSDRFSAERTGGSVSTLTIQRTQQEDSAVYLCASSLVAGRYEQYFGPGTRLTVT.

The chain couples TRBV19 to TRBJ2-7, with D unresolved. This CDR3 is built from 13 residues. Germline CDR1 is LNHDA and CDR2 is SQIVND (reference sequence). The ends were cut back, 5 bases at V and 3 bases at J, with 11 bases in the middle. The chain's CDR3 is CASSSAINYEQYF. The CDR3 region has the DNA TGTGCCAGTAGTTCAGCGATCAACTACGAGCAGTACTTC.

The chain couples TRBV5-1 to TRBJ1-1; D is ambiguous. The germline V gene encodes CDR1 SGHRS and CDR2 YFSETQ. The CDR3 consists of 13 residues. Trimming left V 4 bases short and J 7 bases short, with 14 bases between. The CDR3 nucleotides are TGCGCCAGCAGCCTAAGGAGGGTGGATGAAGCTTTCTTT. It encodes CASSLRRVDEAFF.

CDR3 DNA sequence: TGTGCCAGCAAACAGGGAGCTGAAGCTTTCTTT. Translation: CASKQGAEAFF. This rearrangement joins TRBV6-5 to TRBJ1-1; tentative D call: TRBD1 (6 bases). The CDR3 is 11 residues long. Trimming took 7 bases from V and 6 from J, leaving 9 bases between them. Germline V lookup: CDR1 MNHEY, CDR2 SVGAGI.